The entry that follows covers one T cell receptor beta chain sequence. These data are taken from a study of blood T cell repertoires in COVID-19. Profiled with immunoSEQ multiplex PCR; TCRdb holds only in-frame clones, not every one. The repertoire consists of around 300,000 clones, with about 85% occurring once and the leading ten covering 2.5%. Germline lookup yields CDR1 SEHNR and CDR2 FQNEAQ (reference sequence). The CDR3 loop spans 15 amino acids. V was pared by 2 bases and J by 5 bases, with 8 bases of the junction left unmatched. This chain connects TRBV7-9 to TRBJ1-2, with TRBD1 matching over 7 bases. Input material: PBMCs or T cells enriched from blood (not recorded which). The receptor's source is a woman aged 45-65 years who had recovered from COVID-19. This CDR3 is CASSLRPGTAYGYTF. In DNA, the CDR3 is TGTGCCAGCAGCTTACGCCCCGGGACAGCATATGGCTACACCTTC.